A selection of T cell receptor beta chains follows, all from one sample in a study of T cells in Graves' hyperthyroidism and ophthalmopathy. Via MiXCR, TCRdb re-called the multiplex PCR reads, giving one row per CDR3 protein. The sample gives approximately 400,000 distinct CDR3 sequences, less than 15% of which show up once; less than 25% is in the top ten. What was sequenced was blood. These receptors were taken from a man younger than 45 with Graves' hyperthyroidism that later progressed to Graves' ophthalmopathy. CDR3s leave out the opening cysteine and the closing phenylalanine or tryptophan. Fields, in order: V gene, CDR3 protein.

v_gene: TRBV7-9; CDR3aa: ASSLSSNYGYT
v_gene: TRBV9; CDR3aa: ASSPQGGEYNEQF
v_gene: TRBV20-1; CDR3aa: SGGQGATRGFEAF
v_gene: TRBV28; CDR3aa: ASSLPAQETQY
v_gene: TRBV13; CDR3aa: ASRIRATGTGVNTEAF
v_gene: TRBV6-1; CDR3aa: ASSDSGTHVENIQY
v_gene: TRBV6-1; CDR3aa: ASSETWTGVGIQY
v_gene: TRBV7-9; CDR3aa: ASSLAGRTEAF
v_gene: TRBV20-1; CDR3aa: SAKVIAGGQVTQY
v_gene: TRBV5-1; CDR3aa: ASSLAPPTGATYEQY
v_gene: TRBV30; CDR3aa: AWRDNSPLH
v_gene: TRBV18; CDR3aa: ASSPGTRGGLDTQY
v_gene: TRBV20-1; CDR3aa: SAETGTTNTDTQY
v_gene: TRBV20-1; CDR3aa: SAGRDNTEAF
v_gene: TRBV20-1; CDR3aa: SARSGQGGSPLH
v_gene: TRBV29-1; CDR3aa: SVFQQGGRTEAF
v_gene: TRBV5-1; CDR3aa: ASSLADRSTDTQY